This is a list of T cell receptor beta chains from one sample in a study of T-cell memory formation after mild COVID-19. TCRdb redid the calling of the 5' RACE reads with MiXCR, one entry per CDR3 protein. The top ten hold roughly 8% of the sample, which has 580,000 or so distinct CDR3 sequences, 15% to 20% seen once. The sample was PBMCs or a T cell subset sorted from them (not recorded which). The receptors come from an adult woman who had mild COVID-19 (a few samples of this study predate the infection). Cell type and time point are not known. The CDR3 runs from the conserved cysteine through the conserved F or W. The order of the fields is CDR3 length, clone size, J gene, V gene, D gene, CDR3 protein, CDR3 DNA. A D gene is named only where the DNA matches it firmly. Clone size is stated in some rows and not others, as once, few, many or a class when expanded.

len: 14; abundance: few; j_gene: TRBJ2-2; v_gene: TRBV12-3/TRBV12-4; d_gene: .; CDR3aa: CASSPGFYTGELFF; CDR3nt: TGTGCCAGCAGCCCGGGATTTTACACCGGGGAGCTGTTTTTT
len: 15; abundance: few; j_gene: TRBJ2-5; v_gene: TRBV7-8; d_gene: TRBD2; CDR3aa: CASSPIAGGDETQYF; CDR3nt: TGTGCCAGCAGCCCCATAGCGGGAGGTGACGAGACCCAGTACTTC
len: 13; abundance: few; j_gene: TRBJ1-1; v_gene: TRBV5-6; d_gene: TRBD1; CDR3aa: CASSLVWDRGAFF; CDR3nt: TGTGCCAGCAGCTTGGTTTGGGACAGGGGAGCTTTCTTT
len: 14; abundance: .; j_gene: TRBJ2-1; v_gene: TRBV5-1; d_gene: .; CDR3aa: CASSDRGGSNEQFF; CDR3nt: TGCGCCAGCAGCGATCGGGGAGGTAGCAATGAGCAGTTCTTC
len: 16; abundance: .; j_gene: TRBJ2-1; v_gene: TRBV20-1; d_gene: TRBD2; CDR3aa: CSASVRGLAGNNEQFF; CDR3nt: TGCAGTGCTAGTGTAAGGGGACTAGCGGGGAACAATGAGCAGTTCTTC
len: 15; abundance: few; j_gene: TRBJ2-3; v_gene: TRBV11-3; d_gene: TRBD2; CDR3aa: CASSIPGLGPDTQYF; CDR3nt: TGTGCCAGCAGCATCCCGGGACTAGGTCCAGATACGCAGTATTTT
len: 14; abundance: few; j_gene: TRBJ1-2; v_gene: TRBV6-2/TRBV6-3; d_gene: .; CDR3aa: CASSQRGTRYGYTF; CDR3nt: TGTGCCAGCAGCCAACGGGGGACACGCTATGGCTACACCTTC
len: 14; abundance: few; j_gene: TRBJ2-7; v_gene: TRBV2; d_gene: .; CDR3aa: CASMGVRDSYEQYF; CDR3nt: TGTGCCAGCATGGGAGTACGGGACTCCTACGAGCAGTACTTC
len: 15; abundance: .; j_gene: TRBJ2-5; v_gene: TRBV29-1; d_gene: TRBD1; CDR3aa: CSAAPGQGDRETQYF; CDR3nt: TGCAGCGCCGCCCCCGGACAGGGGGACCGGGAGACCCAGTACTTC
len: 11; abundance: many; j_gene: TRBJ2-2; v_gene: TRBV7-9; d_gene: .; CDR3aa: CASSFPGELFF; CDR3nt: TGTGCCAGCAGCTTTCCCGGGGAGCTGTTTTTT
len: 13; abundance: few; j_gene: TRBJ2-3; v_gene: TRBV18; d_gene: .; CDR3aa: CASSPRYADTQYF; CDR3nt: TGTGCCAGCTCACCCCGATACGCAGATACGCAGTATTTT
len: 13; abundance: few; j_gene: TRBJ2-2; v_gene: TRBV12-3/TRBV12-4; d_gene: .; CDR3aa: CASSFQRPGELFF; CDR3nt: TGTGCCAGCAGTTTTCAGAGGCCCGGGGAGCTGTTTTTT
len: 16; abundance: .; j_gene: TRBJ1-2; v_gene: TRBV7-8; d_gene: TRBD1; CDR3aa: CASSVRGQGDNYGYTF; CDR3nt: TGTGCCAGCAGCGTTCGGGGACAGGGGGACAACTATGGCTACACCTTC
len: 15; abundance: few; j_gene: TRBJ2-3; v_gene: TRBV25-1; d_gene: TRBD2; CDR3aa: CASSEYREGTDTQYF; CDR3nt: TGTGCCAGCAGTGAATACCGGGAGGGCACAGATACGCAGTATTTT
len: 15; abundance: .; j_gene: TRBJ1-2; v_gene: TRBV27; d_gene: TRBD1; CDR3aa: CASSPTLTGEYGYTF; CDR3nt: TGTGCCAGCAGTCCGACACTCACAGGGGAATATGGCTACACCTTC
len: 15; abundance: few; j_gene: TRBJ2-2; v_gene: TRBV18; d_gene: .; CDR3aa: CASSPRLPTTGELFF; CDR3nt: TGTGCCAGCTCACCAAGGCTACCCACGACCGGGGAGCTGTTTTTT
len: 15; abundance: .; j_gene: TRBJ1-1; v_gene: TRBV10-3; d_gene: .; CDR3aa: CAIRTDGRGNTEAFF; CDR3nt: TGTGCCATCAGGACTGACGGTCGGGGGAACACTGAAGCTTTCTTT
len: 17; abundance: few; j_gene: TRBJ1-6; v_gene: TRBV3-1; d_gene: .; CDR3aa: CASSQGEGYFGNSPLHF; CDR3nt: TGTGCCAGCAGCCAAGGTGAAGGGTACTTTGGGAATTCACCCCTCCACTTT
len: 15; abundance: .; j_gene: TRBJ2-2; v_gene: TRBV2; d_gene: .; CDR3aa: CASSLIDGGPKELFF; CDR3nt: TGTGCCAGCAGCTTGATTGACGGGGGGCCCAAGGAGCTGTTTTTT
len: 13; abundance: few; j_gene: TRBJ2-7; v_gene: TRBV7-3; d_gene: .; CDR3aa: CASSLEDRTEQYF; CDR3nt: TGTGCCAGCAGCCTAGAGGACAGAACCGAGCAGTACTTC
len: 17; abundance: .; j_gene: TRBJ2-2; v_gene: TRBV24-1; d_gene: TRBD1; CDR3aa: CATRPGTGGYNTGELFF; CDR3nt: TGTGCCACCAGGCCCGGGACAGGGGGCTATAACACCGGGGAGCTGTTTTTT
len: 13; abundance: .; j_gene: TRBJ2-7; v_gene: TRBV19; d_gene: .; CDR3aa: CASGTSSSYEQYF; CDR3nt: TGTGCCAGTGGGACTTCGAGCTCCTACGAGCAGTACTTC
len: 15; abundance: .; j_gene: TRBJ2-3; v_gene: TRBV4-3; d_gene: TRBD1; CDR3aa: CASSVHRGVADTQYF; CDR3nt: TGCGCCAGCAGCGTACACAGGGGTGTAGCGGATACGCAGTATTTT
len: 11; abundance: few; j_gene: TRBJ1-1; v_gene: TRBV29-1; d_gene: .; CDR3aa: CSVARNTEAFF; CDR3nt: TGCAGCGTTGCCAGGAACACTGAAGCTTTCTTT
len: 15; abundance: .; j_gene: TRBJ2-1; v_gene: TRBV5-5; d_gene: TRBD2; CDR3aa: CASSLWASGDNEQFF; CDR3nt: TGTGCCAGCAGCTTGTGGGCTAGCGGAGACAATGAGCAGTTCTTC
len: 13; abundance: few; j_gene: TRBJ2-7; v_gene: TRBV20-1; d_gene: .; CDR3aa: CSARAGYSYEQYF; CDR3nt: TGCAGTGCTAGAGCAGGGTACTCCTACGAGCAGTACTTC
len: 13; abundance: few; j_gene: TRBJ2-2; v_gene: TRBV6-5; d_gene: .; CDR3aa: CASGRLGPGELFF; CDR3nt: TGTGCCAGTGGAAGACTGGGTCCCGGGGAGCTGTTTTTT
len: 12; abundance: few; j_gene: TRBJ2-7; v_gene: TRBV2; d_gene: .; CDR3aa: CASSYEFYEQYF; CDR3nt: TGTGCCAGCAGCTACGAGTTCTACGAGCAGTACTTC
len: 15; abundance: .; j_gene: TRBJ1-2; v_gene: TRBV10-3; d_gene: TRBD1; CDR3aa: CAISENPQGQNGYTF; CDR3nt: TGTGCCATCAGTGAGAACCCTCAGGGACAGAATGGCTACACCTTC
len: 15; abundance: .; j_gene: TRBJ2-7; v_gene: TRBV5-1; d_gene: .; CDR3aa: CASSLKGLLSYEQYF; CDR3nt: TGCGCCAGCAGCTTGAAGGGGCTCCTCTCCTACGAGCAGTACTTC
len: 15; abundance: .; j_gene: TRBJ1-4; v_gene: TRBV7-2; d_gene: TRBD1; CDR3aa: CASSRTGQSNEKLFF; CDR3nt: TGTGCCAGCAGCCGGACGGGACAGAGTAATGAAAAACTGTTTTTT
len: 14; abundance: few; j_gene: TRBJ1-1; v_gene: TRBV7-2; d_gene: .; CDR3aa: CASSKGGKPAEAFF; CDR3nt: TGTGCCAGCAGTAAGGGCGGCAAACCAGCTGAAGCTTTCTTT
len: 15; abundance: .; j_gene: TRBJ2-7; v_gene: TRBV3-1; d_gene: .; CDR3aa: CASSLMQSFSYEQYF; CDR3nt: TGTGCCAGCAGCCTTATGCAGTCATTTTCCTACGAGCAGTACTTC
len: 13; abundance: few; j_gene: TRBJ2-5; v_gene: TRBV7-9; d_gene: .; CDR3aa: CASSLAPQETQYF; CDR3nt: TGTGCCAGCAGCTTGGCTCCTCAAGAGACCCAGTACTTC
len: 18; abundance: .; j_gene: TRBJ2-2; v_gene: TRBV12-3/TRBV12-4; d_gene: .; CDR3aa: CASLGASGTGTNTGELFF; CDR3nt: TGTGCCAGCCTTGGGGCTAGCGGGACAGGAACCAACACCGGGGAGCTGTTTTTT
len: 14; abundance: .; j_gene: TRBJ2-7; v_gene: TRBV3-1; d_gene: .; CDR3aa: CASSQEVGSYEQYF; CDR3nt: TGTGCCAGCAGCCAAGAGGTAGGATCCTACGAGCAGTACTTC
len: 15; abundance: .; j_gene: TRBJ1-2; v_gene: TRBV15; d_gene: .; CDR3aa: CATSRGRSRGYGYTF; CDR3nt: TGTGCCACCAGCAGAGGTCGGTCCCGGGGGTATGGCTACACCTTC
len: 13; abundance: .; j_gene: TRBJ1-4; v_gene: TRBV7-2; d_gene: .; CDR3aa: CASSRWTNEKLFF; CDR3nt: TGTGCCAGCAGCCGATGGACTAATGAAAAACTGTTTTTT
len: 16; abundance: .; j_gene: TRBJ2-3; v_gene: TRBV10-3; d_gene: TRBD2; CDR3aa: CAIGTSGRATTDTQYF; CDR3nt: TGTGCCATTGGGACTAGCGGGAGAGCCACTACAGATACGCAGTATTTT
len: 15; abundance: few; j_gene: TRBJ1-3; v_gene: TRBV4-2; d_gene: .; CDR3aa: CASSQDWGKSNTIYF; CDR3nt: TGTGCCAGCAGCCAAGATTGGGGGAAATCGAACACCATATATTTT
len: 14; abundance: many; j_gene: TRBJ1-2; v_gene: TRBV29-1; d_gene: .; CDR3aa: CSVEFGSGTRGYTF; CDR3nt: TGCAGCGTCGAGTTCGGTTCAGGGACTCGGGGCTACACCTTC
len: 16; abundance: .; j_gene: TRBJ2-2; v_gene: TRBV12-3/TRBV12-4; d_gene: .; CDR3aa: CASSLGAGSYNGELFF; CDR3nt: TGTGCCAGCAGTTTAGGGGCAGGGAGCTACAACGGGGAGCTGTTTTTT
len: 13; abundance: few; j_gene: TRBJ1-1; v_gene: TRBV5-1; d_gene: .; CDR3aa: CARSEGLGTEAFF; CDR3nt: TGCGCCAGGTCGGAGGGCCTGGGCACTGAAGCTTTCTTT
len: 16; abundance: few; j_gene: TRBJ2-7; v_gene: TRBV24-1; d_gene: TRBD2; CDR3aa: CATSSRGTSGSYEQYF; CDR3nt: TGTGCCACCAGCTCCCGCGGGACTAGCGGTTCCTACGAGCAGTACTTC
len: 14; abundance: .; j_gene: TRBJ1-5; v_gene: TRBV19; d_gene: .; CDR3aa: CASSIVATNQPQHF; CDR3nt: TGTGCCAGTAGTATAGTGGCTACGAATCAGCCCCAGCATTTT
len: 14; abundance: few; j_gene: TRBJ2-3; v_gene: TRBV9; d_gene: .; CDR3aa: CASSVGRGVDTQYF; CDR3nt: TGTGCCAGCAGCGTTGGGAGGGGGGTGGATACGCAGTATTTT
len: 16; abundance: few; j_gene: TRBJ1-6; v_gene: TRBV18; d_gene: TRBD1; CDR3aa: CASSLTGTDVGSPLHF; CDR3nt: TGTGCCAGCTCATTAACCGGGACAGACGTCGGTTCACCCCTCCACTTT
len: 13; abundance: many; j_gene: TRBJ2-2; v_gene: TRBV11-2; d_gene: .; CDR3aa: CASSLVATGELFF; CDR3nt: TGTGCCAGCAGCTTAGTAGCGACCGGGGAGCTGTTTTTT
len: 17; abundance: .; j_gene: TRBJ1-3; v_gene: TRBV11-2; d_gene: TRBD1; CDR3aa: CASSRIGQGRSGNTIYF; CDR3nt: TGTGCCAGCAGCCGAATAGGACAGGGTCGCTCTGGAAACACCATATATTTT
len: 13; abundance: few; j_gene: TRBJ1-5; v_gene: TRBV9; d_gene: .; CDR3aa: CASSVRTGQPQHF; CDR3nt: TGTGCCAGCAGCGTACGGACGGGTCAGCCCCAGCATTTT
len: 14; abundance: few; j_gene: TRBJ1-1; v_gene: TRBV7-2; d_gene: .; CDR3aa: CASSFSRGPTEAFF; CDR3nt: TGTGCCAGCAGCTTTTCACGGGGGCCCACTGAAGCTTTCTTT
len: 17; abundance: .; j_gene: TRBJ2-7; v_gene: TRBV6-5; d_gene: .; CDR3aa: CASSYSSGGQIARRQYF; CDR3nt: TGTGCCAGCAGTTACTCGAGCGGGGGACAGATCGCGAGGAGGCAGTACTTC
len: 14; abundance: many; j_gene: TRBJ1-1; v_gene: TRBV18; d_gene: .; CDR3aa: CASSPIPTNTEAFF; CDR3nt: TGTGCCAGCTCACCAATCCCCACGAACACTGAAGCTTTCTTT
len: 15; abundance: .; j_gene: TRBJ1-5; v_gene: TRBV4-1; d_gene: TRBD1; CDR3aa: CASSQDDRGVWPQHF; CDR3nt: TGCGCCAGCAGCCAAGACGACAGGGGAGTTTGGCCCCAGCATTTT
len: 12; abundance: .; j_gene: TRBJ2-7; v_gene: TRBV19; d_gene: .; CDR3aa: CASRGFTYEQYF; CDR3nt: TGTGCCAGTAGGGGGTTTACCTACGAGCAGTACTTC